These 7 T cell receptor beta chains came from one sample sequenced in a study of neurological immune-mediated disorders. TCRdb reprocessed the 5' RACE reads with MiXCR, giving one entry per CDR3 protein. The repertoire holds some 70,000 distinct CDR3 sequences, with 4.5% as singletons. Sequencing was carried out using PBMCs. The source is a young man with multiple sclerosis.

The genes are TRBV6-6 and TRBJ1-5; 8 positions agree with TRBD1. The CDR3 length is 19 residues. Trimming took 6 bases from V and 0 from J; bases not matched to a gene: 16. Germline lookup yields CDR1 MNHNY and CDR2 SVGAGI (reference sequence). CDR3 sequence reads: CASRGRVDRERLSNQPQHF. DNA of the CDR3: TGTGCCAGCAGGGGAAGGGTGGACAGGGAGAGACTTAGCAATCAGCCCCAGCATTTT.

In this sample, this clonotype turned up many times. This chain connects TRBV2 to TRBJ2-4; 8 bases agree with TRBD2. V lost 8 bases, J lost 0 bases, and 9 bases stayed unmatched. In germline, CDR1 is SNHLY, CDR2 FYNNEI. CDR3 length equals 16 residues. The CDR3 is CASGVAGRLAKNIQYF. CDR3 sequence (DNA): TGTGCCAGCGGGGTAGCGGGGCGACTAGCCAAAAACATTCAGTACTTC.

This clonotype has a count of ten or more. The chain couples TRBV5-1 to TRBJ1-1, with D uncertain. Germline V gene data show CDR1 as SGHRS and CDR2 as YFSETQ. The CDR3 covers 14 residues. V was clipped by 0 bases and J by 5 bases, with 11 bases between them. The CDR3 DNA reads as TGCGCCAGCAGCTTGGAAGTCGGCTCTACTGAAGCTTTCTTT. It yields the protein CASSLEVGSTEAFF.

As for this clonotype: This likely comes from a read error, as the CDR3 has no conserved phenylalanine or tryptophan at its end. This chain joins TRBV3-1 and TRBJ2-5, with TRBD2 matching over 10 bases. V gave up 1 base and J gave up 3 bases; unmatched junction bases: 2. CDR1 LGHDT and CDR2 YNNKEL come from the germline V gene (reference sequence). CDR3 length equals 15 residues. CDR3 coding DNA: TGTGCCAGCAGCCAAGGCACTAGCGGGGAAGAGACCCAGTACAAC. Encoded protein: CASSQGTSGEETQYN.

This clonotype was seen repeatedly, ten times or more. The J gene is TRBJ1-2, the V gene TRBV20-1; D is uncertain. Deletions cut 0 bases from V and 4 bases from J, with 9 bases between. Germline V gene data show CDR1 as DFQATT and CDR2 as SNEGSKA (reference sequence). The CDR3 length is 13 residues. The CDR3 region is CSARDPVSYGYTF. The CDR3 nucleotides are TGCAGTGCTAGAGATCCCGTGTCCTATGGCTACACCTTC.

This clonotype occurred a few times. J is TRBJ1-4 and V is TRBV9; 7 bases match TRBD1. This CDR3 contains 14 residues. CDR1 is SGDLS and CDR2 is YYNGEE in the germline V gene. V trimming: 2 bases; J trimming: 4 bases; junction bases outside the gene matches: 2. As DNA, the CDR3 is TGTGCCAGCAGCGTTGGGACAGATAATGAAAAACTGTTTTTT. Residues: CASSVGTDNEKLFF.

By sample fraction, this clonotype is medium-sized (0.01 to 0.1%). The chain carries TRBV25-1 and TRBJ1-1, with D possibly matching TRBD1 (6 bases). There are 14 residues in the CDR3. Per the germline V gene, CDR1 is MGHDK and CDR2 is SYGVNS. Trimming shortened V by 5 bases and J by 5 bases, and 15 bases separated the two germline ends. The CDR3 region has the DNA TGTGCCAGCAGTCGGACAGAATCGAATACTGAAGCTTTCTTT. Protein product: CASSRTESNTEAFF.